Below are 5 T cell receptor beta chains sequenced from a single sample in a study of T cell changes during pregnancy in multiple sclerosis (dated by TCRdb to about 2019). The protocol used for the library was the immunoSEQ multiplex PCR assay. The immuneACCESS repertoire file appears here via TCRdb, limited to in-frame rearrangements. These files lack a portion of the clones; in checked studies, under half of the deficit traces to unresolved V genes, and the cause of the others is not known. The sample has about 100,000 clones on record, around 90% of them singletons. The top ten hold 3% to 3.5% of the sample. The material sequenced was peripheral blood, taken in the second trimester of pregnancy. These TCRs come from a female donor with multiple sclerosis, enrolled in a pregnancy study.

The chain uses TRBV5-1 and TRBJ2-2; D possibly corresponds to TRBD1 (5 bases). Germline V gene data show CDR1 as SGHRS and CDR2 as YFSETQ. Trimming removed 4 bases at V and 1 base at J, with 11 bases between. The CDR3 runs 15 residues. The CDR3 nucleotides are TGCGCCAGCAGCCCGGTCAGGGTGAACACCGGGGAGCTGTTTTTT. It codes for CASSPVRVNTGELFF.

This chain connects TRBV4-1 to TRBJ1-2; tentatively, D is TRBD1 (5 bases). With 1 base removed from V and 3 bases from J, the gap between germline ends came to 9 bases. CDR1 is MGHRA, CDR2 YSYEKL, per germline. The length of the CDR3 is 14 residues. CDR3 region: CASSQASGDYGYTF. As DNA, the CDR3 is TGCGCCAGCAGCCAAGCCTCGGGGGACTATGGCTACACCTTC.

V and J are TRBV5-1 and TRBJ2-7, with 8 bases aligning to TRBD1. The CDR3 totals 12 residues. Germline V gives CDR1 SGHRS, CDR2 YFSETQ. Trimming cost V 4 bases and J 3 bases; bases outside gene matches: 0. CDR3 protein: CASSTGGYEQYF. The CDR3 region has the DNA TGCGCCAGCAGCACAGGGGGCTACGAGCAGTACTTC.

This chain uses TRBV5-6 with TRBJ2-7; D is unresolved. The CDR3 spans 13 residues. Trimming cost V 0 bases and J 4 bases, with 8 bases left between them. Germline V lookup: CDR1 SGHDT, CDR2 YYEEEE. The CDR3 nucleotides read TGTGCCAGCAGCTTGGGGCTAGTGTACGAGCAGTACTTC. Translating it yields CASSLGLVYEQYF.

The J gene is TRBJ2-1, the V gene TRBV27; perhaps TRBD2 as D (5 bases). The germline gives CDR1 MNHEY, CDR2 SMNVEV (reference sequence). The V end lost 6 bases, the J end lost 6 bases, and 9 bases lay between the germline ends. This CDR3 is built from 12 residues. CDR3 amino acids: CASSRSVNEQFF. The DNA of the CDR3 is TGTGCCAGCAGCCGTAGCGTCAATGAGCAGTTCTTC.